The clone carrying this T cell receptor (beta chain) was found many times. These data come from a study of T cells in Graves' hyperthyroidism and ophthalmopathy. From RNA transcripts, TCR beta CDR3 regions were amplified. Initially, a first-round RT-PCR of the TCR CDR3 employed the HTBI primer set. TCRdb reprocessed the multiplex PCR reads via MiXCR and lists one record per CDR3 protein. The sample shows around 300,000 distinct CDR3 sequences, less than 30% of them seen only once. The study enrolled patients aged 18 to 65 with newly diagnosed hyperthyroidism of under 2 months' duration. Diagnoses were established using clinical symptoms, serum thyroxine and TRAb, thyroid ultrasound and orbital computed tomography. PBMCs were collected from an approximately 10 ml volume of fresh peripheral blood. V dropped 5 bases and J dropped 1 base, with 8 bases sitting between them. Per germline, CDR1 LNHDA and CDR2 SQIVND (reference sequence). The CDR3 has 14 amino acids.

This receptor was identified in a man between 35 and 55 years old with Graves' hyperthyroidism that later progressed to Graves' ophthalmopathy. The rearrangement links TRBV19 to TRBJ2-2; perhaps TRBD2 as D (5 bases). The sequenced sample consisted of blood. The CDR3 loop reads CASSYGKNTGELFF. In DNA, the CDR3 is TGTGCCAGTAGTTACGGGAAGAACACCGGGGAGCTGTTTTTT.